A single T cell receptor beta chain is shown here with its context. These data are taken from a study of cytomegalovirus exposure and HLA in healthy donors. Germline V lookup: CDR1 SGHNT, CDR2 YYREEE (reference sequence). After removal of 1 base from V and 1 base from J, the junction contained 4 bases not matched to a gene. The CDR3 is 15 amino acids. PCR was performed using 60 Vbeta and 13 Jbeta primers. The method was immunoSEQ multiplex PCR; TCRdb's version includes in-frame clones alone and lacks a portion of them. The top ten hold 26% of the sample, which has almost 700 clones, 53% seen once. The sequence was obtained from a man aged 40-49 years in good health and CMV-seronegative. This chain uses TRBV5-4 with TRBJ2-7; 8 bases are a match to TRBD2. Sequenced material: PBMCs. CDR3 nucleotides: TGTGCCAGCAGCTTGCCGGGACTAGGTTCCTACGAGCAGTACTTC. Translated: CASSLPGLGSYEQYF.